This is a list of T cell receptor beta chains from one sample in a study of blood T cell repertoires in COVID-19. Generated by immunoSEQ multiplex PCR, the TCRdb table keeps only in-frame clones and is missing some. Among approximately 94,000 clones listed, roughly 90% were seen once. Sequencing was carried out using peripheral blood. All receptors come from a man aged 45-65 years with active COVID-19. Both conserved end residues are part of each CDR3. A D gene is named only where the DNA matches it firmly. Clone sizes are given selectively: once, few, many, or a class where the clone is expanded.

j_gene	v_gene	d_gene	abundance	CDR3aa	CDR3nt
TRBJ1-1	TRBV2	TRBD1	once	CAILRDRGGEAFF	TGTGCCATCCTCCGGGACAGGGGAGGCGAAGCTTTCTTT
TRBJ1-2	TRBV19	.	.	CASSIARDSVPYTF	TGTGCCAGTAGTATAGCTCGAGACAGCGTCCCCTACACCTTC
TRBJ1-2	TRBV20-1	.	.	CSASLAGASGYTF	TGCAGTGCTAGTCTAGCGGGGGCTAGTGGCTACACCTTC
TRBJ2-1	TRBV7-9	.	.	CASKASDGEQFF	TGTGCCAGCAAGGCTAGCGACGGTGAGCAGTTCTTC
TRBJ2-1	TRBV10-1	TRBD1	.	CASSGTGVSYNEQFF	TGCGCCAGCTCCGGGACAGGGGTGTCCTACAATGAGCAGTTCTTC
TRBJ1-5	TRBV19	.	.	CASSIQESQPQHF	TGTGCCAGTAGTATACAGGAAAGTCAGCCCCAGCATTTT
TRBJ2-1	TRBV19	TRBD1	.	CASRRGRQGGSDEQFF	TGTGCCAGTAGGAGGGGGCGACAGGGGGGTTCGGATGAGCAGTTCTTC
TRBJ2-1	TRBV10-2	TRBD1	.	CASSGPGQGPDYFLDEQFF	TGCGCCAGCAGTGGTCCGGGACAGGGGCCGGACTACTTCCTAGATGAGCAGTTCTTC
TRBJ2-2	TRBV5-6	.	.	CASSLGGRAGELFF	TGTGCCAGCAGCTTGGGGGGCAGGGCCGGGGAGCTGTTTTTT
TRBJ1-5	TRBV10-3	.	.	CAISESTVPNQPQHF	TGTGCCATCAGTGAGTCGACAGTTCCTAATCAGCCCCAGCATTTT
TRBJ2-1	TRBV7-9	.	.	CASSFVDRYNEQFF	TGTGCCAGCAGCTTCGTCGACAGATACAATGAGCAGTTCTTC
TRBJ2-7	TRBV19	.	few	CASSIRQGPYEQYF	TGTGCCAGTAGTATCCGGCAGGGCCCCTACGAGCAGTACTTC
TRBJ1-3	TRBV30	TRBD1	.	CAWSVRRTGAGNTIYF	TGTGCCTGGAGTGTACGGAGGACAGGGGCTGGAAACACCATATATTTT